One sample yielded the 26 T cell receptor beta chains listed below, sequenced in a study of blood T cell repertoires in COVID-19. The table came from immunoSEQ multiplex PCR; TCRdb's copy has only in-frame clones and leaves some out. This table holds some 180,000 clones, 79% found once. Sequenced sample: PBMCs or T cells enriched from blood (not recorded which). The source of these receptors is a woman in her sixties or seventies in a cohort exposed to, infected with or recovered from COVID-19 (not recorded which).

CDR3 loop: CASRPPGLRKNEQFF. In DNA, the CDR3 is TGTGCCAGCAGGCCTCCGGGACTGCGAAAAAATGAGCAGTTCTTC. The chain has TRBV7-8 and TRBJ2-1; weak D call: TRBD2 (6 bases). The length of the CDR3 is 15 residues. Trimming cost V 6 bases and J 7 bases, with 19 bases left between them. Germline assignment: CDR1 SGHVS and CDR2 FQNEAQ. Complete variable domain (other parts from reference TRBV7-8 and TRBJ2-1): GAGVSQSPRYKVAKRGQDVALRCDPISGHVSLFWYQQALGQGPEFLTYFQNEAQLDKSGLPSDRFFAERPEGSVSTLKIQRTQQEDSAVYLCASRPPGLRKNEQFFGPGTRLTVL.

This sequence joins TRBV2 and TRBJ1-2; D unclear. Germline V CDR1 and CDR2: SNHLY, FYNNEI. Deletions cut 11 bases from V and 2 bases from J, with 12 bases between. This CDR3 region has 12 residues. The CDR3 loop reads CASSVENYGYTF. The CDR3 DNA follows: TGTGCCTCATCGGTGGAGAACTATGGCTACACCTTC.

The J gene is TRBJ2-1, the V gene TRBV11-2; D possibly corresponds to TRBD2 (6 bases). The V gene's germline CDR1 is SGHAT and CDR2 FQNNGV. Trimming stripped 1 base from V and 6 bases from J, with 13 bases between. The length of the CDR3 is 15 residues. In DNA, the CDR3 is TGTGCCAGCAGCTTAGGACTAGTTGGTATCAATGAGCAGTTCTTC. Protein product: CASSLGLVGINEQFF.

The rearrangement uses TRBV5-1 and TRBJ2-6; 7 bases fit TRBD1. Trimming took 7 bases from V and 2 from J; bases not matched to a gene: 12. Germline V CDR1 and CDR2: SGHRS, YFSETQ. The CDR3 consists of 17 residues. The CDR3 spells CASRREGAFTGANVLTF. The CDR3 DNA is TGCGCCAGCCGGCGCGAGGGGGCCTTCACTGGGGCCAACGTCCTGACTTTC.

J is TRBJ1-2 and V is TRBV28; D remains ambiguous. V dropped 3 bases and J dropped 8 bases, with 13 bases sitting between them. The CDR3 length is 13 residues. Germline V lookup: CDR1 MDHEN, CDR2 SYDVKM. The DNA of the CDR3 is TGTGCCAGCAGTTTGGAGGGAATGGGCGGCTACACCTTC. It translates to CASSLEGMGGYTF.

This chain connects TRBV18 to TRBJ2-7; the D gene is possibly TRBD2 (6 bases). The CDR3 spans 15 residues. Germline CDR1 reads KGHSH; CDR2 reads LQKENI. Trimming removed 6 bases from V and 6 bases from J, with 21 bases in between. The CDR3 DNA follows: TGTGCCAGCTCCCCTAGGGGACTTACCGCCTTCGAGCAGTACTTC. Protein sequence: CASSPRGLTAFEQYF.

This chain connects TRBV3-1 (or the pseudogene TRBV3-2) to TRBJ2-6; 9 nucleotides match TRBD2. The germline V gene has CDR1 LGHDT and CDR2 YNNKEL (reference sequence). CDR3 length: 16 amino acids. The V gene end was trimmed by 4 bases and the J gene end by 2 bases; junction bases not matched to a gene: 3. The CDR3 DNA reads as TGTGCCAGCAGCCTGGCGGGGGGGACTGGGGCCAACGTCCTGACTTTC. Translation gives CASSLAGGTGANVLTF.

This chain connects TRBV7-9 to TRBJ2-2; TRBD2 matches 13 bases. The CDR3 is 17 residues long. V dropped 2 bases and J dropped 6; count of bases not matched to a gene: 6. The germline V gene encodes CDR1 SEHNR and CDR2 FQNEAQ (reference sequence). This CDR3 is CASSLSETSGRPGELFF. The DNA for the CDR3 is TGTGCCAGCAGCTTATCCGAGACTAGCGGGAGGCCCGGGGAGCTGTTTTTT.

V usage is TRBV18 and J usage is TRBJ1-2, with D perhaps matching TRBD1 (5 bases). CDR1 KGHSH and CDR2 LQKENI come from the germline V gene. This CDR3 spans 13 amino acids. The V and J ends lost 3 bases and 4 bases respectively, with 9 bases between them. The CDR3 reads CASSPDKGYGYTF. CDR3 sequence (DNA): TGTGCCAGCTCACCGGACAAAGGCTATGGCTACACCTTC.

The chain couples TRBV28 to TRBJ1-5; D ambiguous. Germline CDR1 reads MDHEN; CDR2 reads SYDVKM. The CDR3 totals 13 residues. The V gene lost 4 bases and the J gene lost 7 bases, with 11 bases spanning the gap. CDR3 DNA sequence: TGTGCCAGCAGTTACAGACGCAGGCAGCCCCAGCATTTT. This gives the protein CASSYRRRQPQHF.

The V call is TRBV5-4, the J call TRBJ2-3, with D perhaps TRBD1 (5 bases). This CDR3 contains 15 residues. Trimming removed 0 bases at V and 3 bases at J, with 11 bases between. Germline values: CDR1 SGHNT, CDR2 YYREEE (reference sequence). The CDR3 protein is CASSLVAGMTDTQYF. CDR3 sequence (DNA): TGTGCCAGCAGCTTGGTCGCAGGGATGACAGATACGCAGTATTTT. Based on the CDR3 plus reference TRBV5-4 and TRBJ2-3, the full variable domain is ETGVTQSPTHLIKTRGQQVTLRCSSQSGHNTVSWYQQALGQGPQFIFQYYREEENGRGNFPPRFSGLQFPNYSSELNVNALELDDSALYLCASSLVAGMTDTQYFGPGTRLTVL.

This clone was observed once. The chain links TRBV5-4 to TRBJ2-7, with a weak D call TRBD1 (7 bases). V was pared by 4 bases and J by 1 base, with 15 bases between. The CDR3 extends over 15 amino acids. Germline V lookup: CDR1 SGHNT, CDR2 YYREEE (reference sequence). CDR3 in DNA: TGTGCCAGCAGCCTCGGAGGGGGCCGATCCTACGAGCAGTACTTC. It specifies CASSLGGGRSYEQYF. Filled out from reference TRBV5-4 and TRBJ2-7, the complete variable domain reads ETGVTQSPTHLIKTRGQQVTLRCSSQSGHNTVSWYQQALGQGPQFIFQYYREEENGRGNFPPRFSGLQFPNYSSELNVNALELDDSALYLCASSLGGGRSYEQYFGPGTRLTVT.

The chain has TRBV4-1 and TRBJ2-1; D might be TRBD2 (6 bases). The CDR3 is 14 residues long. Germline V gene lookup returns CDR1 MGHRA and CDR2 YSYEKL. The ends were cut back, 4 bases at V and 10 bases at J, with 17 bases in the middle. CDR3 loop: CASSPLLSAGEQFF. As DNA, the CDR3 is TGCGCCAGCAGCCCGCTCTTATCTGCGGGGGAGCAGTTCTTC.

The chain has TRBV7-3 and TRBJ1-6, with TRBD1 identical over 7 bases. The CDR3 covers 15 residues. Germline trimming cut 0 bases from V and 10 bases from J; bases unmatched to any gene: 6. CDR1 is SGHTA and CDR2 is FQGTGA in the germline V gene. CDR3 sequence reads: CASSLTGRGVSPLHF. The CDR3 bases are TGTGCCAGCAGCTTAACGGGCAGGGGGGTGTCACCCCTCCACTTT. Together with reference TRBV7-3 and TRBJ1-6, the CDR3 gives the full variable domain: GAGVSQTPSNKVTEKGKYVELRCDPISGHTALYWYRQSLGQGPEFLIYFQGTGAADDSGLPNDRFFAVRPEGSVSTLKIQRTERGDSAVYLCASSLTGRGVSPLHFGNGTRLTVT.

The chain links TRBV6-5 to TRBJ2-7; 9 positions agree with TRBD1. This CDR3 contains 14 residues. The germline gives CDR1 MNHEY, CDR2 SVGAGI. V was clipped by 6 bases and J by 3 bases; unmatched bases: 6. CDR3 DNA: TGTGCCAGCAGGGACCCGGGACAGGGCTACGAGCAGTACTTC. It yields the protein CASRDPGQGYEQYF.

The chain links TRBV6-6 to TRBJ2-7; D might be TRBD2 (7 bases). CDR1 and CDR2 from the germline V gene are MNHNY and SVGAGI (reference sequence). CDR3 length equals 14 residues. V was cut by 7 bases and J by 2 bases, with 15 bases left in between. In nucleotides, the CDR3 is TGTGCCAGCACCTGGGGAGGGGGGGCCTACGAGCAGTACTTC. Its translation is CASTWGGGAYEQYF.

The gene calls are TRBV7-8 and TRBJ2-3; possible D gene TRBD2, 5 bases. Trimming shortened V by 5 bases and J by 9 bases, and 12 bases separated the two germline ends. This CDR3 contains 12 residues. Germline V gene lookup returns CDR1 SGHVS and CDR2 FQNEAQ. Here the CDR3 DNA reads TGTGCCAGCAGCCACAATCCGGGAACGCAGTATTTT. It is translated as CASSHNPGTQYF. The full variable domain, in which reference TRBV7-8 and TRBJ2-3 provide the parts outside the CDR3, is GAGVSQSPRYKVAKRGQDVALRCDPISGHVSLFWYQQALGQGPEFLTYFQNEAQLDKSGLPSDRFFAERPEGSVSTLKIQRTQQEDSAVYLCASSHNPGTQYFGPGTRLTVL.

CDR3 coding DNA: TGTGCCAGCCGTGGACTAGAGACAGATACGCAGTATTTT. Amino acid sequence: CASRGLETDTQYF. The chain recombines TRBV12-3 or TRBV12-4 with TRBJ2-3, with 7 bases fitting TRBD2. Germline trimming cut 8 bases from V and 3 bases from J; bases unmatched to any gene: 5. This CDR3 has 13 amino acids.

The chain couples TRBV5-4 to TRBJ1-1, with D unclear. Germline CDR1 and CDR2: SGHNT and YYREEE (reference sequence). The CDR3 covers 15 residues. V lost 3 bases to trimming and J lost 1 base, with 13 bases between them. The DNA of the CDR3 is TGTGCCAGCAGCTCCAGAGGAGAGGGGAACACTGAAGCTTTCTTT. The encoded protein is CASSSRGEGNTEAFF.

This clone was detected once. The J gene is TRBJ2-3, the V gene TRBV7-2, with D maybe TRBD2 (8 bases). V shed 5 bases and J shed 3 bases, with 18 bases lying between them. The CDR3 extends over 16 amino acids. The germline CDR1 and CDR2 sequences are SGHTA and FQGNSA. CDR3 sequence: CASSPGGLGRTDTQYF. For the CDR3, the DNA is TGTGCCAGCAGCCCAGGGGGACTAGGGAGGACAGATACGCAGTATTTT.

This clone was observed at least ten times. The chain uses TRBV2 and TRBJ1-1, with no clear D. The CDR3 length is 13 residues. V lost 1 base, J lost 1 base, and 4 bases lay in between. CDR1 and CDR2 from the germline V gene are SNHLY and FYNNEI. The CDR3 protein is CASSEDGNTEAFF. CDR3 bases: TGTGCCAGCAGTGAAGACGGGAACACTGAAGCTTTCTTT. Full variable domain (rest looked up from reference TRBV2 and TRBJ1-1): EPEVTQTPSHQVTQMGQEVILRCVPISNHLYFYWYRQILGQKVEFLVSFYNNEISEKSEIFDDQFSVERPDGSNFTLKIRSTKLEDSAMYFCASSEDGNTEAFFGQGTRLTVV.

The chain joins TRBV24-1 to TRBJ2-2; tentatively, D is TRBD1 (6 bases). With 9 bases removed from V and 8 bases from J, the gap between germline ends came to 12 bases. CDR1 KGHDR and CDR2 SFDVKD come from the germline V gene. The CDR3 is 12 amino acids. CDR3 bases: TGTGCCACCCAGGGGATGGGAGGGGAGCTGTTTTTT. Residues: CATQGMGGELFF.

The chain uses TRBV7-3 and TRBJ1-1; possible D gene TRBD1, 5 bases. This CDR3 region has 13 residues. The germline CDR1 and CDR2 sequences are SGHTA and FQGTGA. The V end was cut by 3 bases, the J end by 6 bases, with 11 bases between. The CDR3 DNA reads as TGTGCCAGCAGCTTCGGCGGGGGGTCTGAAGCTTTCTTT. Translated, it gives CASSFGGGSEAFF.

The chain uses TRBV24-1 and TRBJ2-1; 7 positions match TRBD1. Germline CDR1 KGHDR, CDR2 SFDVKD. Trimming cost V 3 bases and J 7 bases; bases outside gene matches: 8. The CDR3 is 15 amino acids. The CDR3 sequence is CATSDPSTGINEQFF. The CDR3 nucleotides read TGTGCCACCAGTGATCCCTCGACAGGGATTAATGAGCAGTTCTTC.

The CDR3 bases are TGCAGCGTTGGGTCGGACGGGGAGGGTGGCTACACCTTC. It translates to CSVGSDGEGGYTF. The chain has TRBV29-1 and TRBJ1-2; D is uncertain. The CDR3 has 13 residues. CDR1 is SQVTM, CDR2 ANQGSEA, per germline. V lost 4 bases to trimming and J lost 7 bases, with 16 bases between them. Full variable domain (outside the CDR3, taken from reference TRBV29-1 and TRBJ1-2): SAVISQKPSRDICQRGTSLTIQCQVDSQVTMMFWYRQQPGQSLTLIATANQGSEATYESGFVIDKFPISRPNLTFSTLTVSNMSPEDSSIYLCSVGSDGEGGYTFGSGTRLTVV.

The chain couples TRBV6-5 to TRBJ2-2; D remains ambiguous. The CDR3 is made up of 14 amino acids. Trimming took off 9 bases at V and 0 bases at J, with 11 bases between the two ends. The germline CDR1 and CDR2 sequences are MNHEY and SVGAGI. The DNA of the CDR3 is TGTGCCAGTTCACGAACAGCGAACACCGGGGAGCTGTTTTTT. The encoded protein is CASSRTANTGELFF.